This T cell receptor (beta chain) was sequenced in a study of blood T cell repertoires in COVID-19. In germline, CDR1 is SGHTA, CDR2 FQGNSA. Trimming at V came to 1 base and at J to 7 bases, leaving 3 bases not matched to a gene. This CDR3 region has 15 residues. Original processing notes: Reference gene primers were amplified, and this amplification served to estimate nucleated cell counts. Sequencing used immunoSEQ multiplex PCR; TCRdb keeps in-frame clones, though not all of them. V, J and clone size derive from that table, while D and trimming were established from the DNA sequence. The sample lists about 88,000 clones, 90% to 95% occurring once.

The chain couples TRBV7-2 to TRBJ1-6; TRBD1 aligns across 8 bases. What was sequenced was peripheral blood. The clonotype comes from a man aged 55 to 70 with acute or convalescent COVID-19. The CDR3 nucleotides read TGTGCCAGCAGCTTAGACAGGGGGTCCAATTCACCCCTCCACTTT. Translating gives CASSLDRGSNSPLHF.